Described below is a single TCR beta chain sequence and its context. Its antigen remains unidentified. Base qualities are missing; no much larger clone stands one base away. This entry comes from a study of cytomegalovirus exposure and HLA in healthy donors (TCRdb year 2017). Turning to the overall study: According to a later analysis, the approximately 120 validation repertoires were produced on the same platform as the approximately 690 repertoires of the first cohort. The study was designed to test whether signatures of past pathogen exposure could be identified by cataloging public T cell receptors. In addition to the first cohort of 500 to 850 subjects, a separate validation cohort of 120 different subjects was used. To predict cytomegalovirus infection status, the study brought together high-throughput TCR immunosequencing, statistical association of individual TCRs with disease status, and machine learning.

Beyond this particular receptor, the publication reports: The authors suggested that the approach could potentially be generalized to other disease states and immunological phenotypes. A few of the identified cytomegalovirus-associated TCR beta chains were confirmed in vitro to be specific for cytomegalovirus antigens. Cytomegalovirus status was reported to be diagnosed by the classifier with high specificity and sensitivity in both the original and validation cohorts. A later analysis had no HLA typing for the validation cohort, so co-occurrence there was scored across all 130 or so repertoires. A later analysis found that TCRs clustered in the first cohort also tended to co-occur in the 120 or so validation repertoires, with approximately 94% of cluster scores above 0. The study listed 150 to 200 TCR beta chains as associated with cytomegalovirus. While some public TCRs were present in many individuals, most TCR sequences turned up only very rarely across donors.

V lost 3 bases and J lost 7 bases, and the count of bases not matched to a germline gene is 8. CDR1 MDHEN and CDR2 SYDVKM are derived from the germline V gene. From cysteine to phenylalanine, the CDR3 is 14 amino acids long. The sequence is cut down to CDR3 DNA, 42 bases in frame from base 1. The donors were included in the validation cohort of approximately 120 subjects, a group kept apart from the approximately 700-subject first cohort. The library was obtained by the immunoSEQ multiplex PCR assay. Under the source paper's analysis protocol: A statistical classification framework was built for diagnosing cytomegalovirus status from the catalog of TCR beta chain sequences. The immuneACCESS repertoire file appears here via TCRdb, limited to in-frame rearrangements. These files lack a portion of the clones; in checked studies, under half of the deficit traces to unresolved V genes, and the cause of the others is not known. That table supplies the V and J calls and clone size; D and trimming were determined from the DNA. The sample table shows 120,000 to 150,000 clones, and almost 90% are seen once. 7.9% of the sample comes from the top ten.

The specimen was PBMCs. The sequence links TRBV28 to TRBJ1-2, and TRBD1 aligns with 7 junction nucleotides. The clonotype originates from a young woman in good health and CMV-seropositive. The CDR3 is CASSLSNRGLGYTF. The bases read TGTGCCAGCAGTTTGTCTAACAGGGGACTTGGCTACACCTTC.